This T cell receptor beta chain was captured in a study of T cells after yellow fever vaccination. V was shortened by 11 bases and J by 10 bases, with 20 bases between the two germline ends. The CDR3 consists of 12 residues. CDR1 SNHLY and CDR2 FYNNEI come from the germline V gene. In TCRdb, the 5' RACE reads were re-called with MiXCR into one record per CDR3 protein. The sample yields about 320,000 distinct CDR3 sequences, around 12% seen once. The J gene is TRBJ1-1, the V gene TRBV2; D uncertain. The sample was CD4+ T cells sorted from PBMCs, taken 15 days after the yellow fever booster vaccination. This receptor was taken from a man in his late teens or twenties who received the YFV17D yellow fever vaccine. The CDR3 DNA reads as TGTGCCTCGATCCGAGCGATGCCAGGAGCTTTCTTT. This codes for CASIRAMPGAFF.